These 9 T cell receptor beta chains originate from one sample sequenced in a study of tumor-infiltrating lymphocytes in oesophageal squamous cell carcinoma. TCRdb re-analysed the PCR reads in MiXCR, keeping a single row per CDR3 protein. The sample has 23,000 or so distinct CDR3 sequences; roughly two fifths are singletons. The sequencing sample was made of esophageal tumor tissue. All receptors come from a male donor with esophageal squamous cell carcinoma.

By its share, this clonotype is medium-sized. V usage is TRBV7-8 and J usage is TRBJ2-3; 8 nucleotides agree with TRBD2. CDR3 length: 18 residues. Trimming took 0 bases from V and 0 from J; bases not matched to a gene: 8. The V gene's germline CDR1 is SGHVS and CDR2 FQNEAQ. This CDR3 reads CASSLARSSGPSTDTQYF. DNA for the CDR3: TGTGCCAGCAGCTTAGCGAGGTCTAGCGGGCCGAGCACAGATACGCAGTATTTT.

This clonotype occurred a few times. This sequence joins TRBV18 and TRBJ2-1; D may correspond to TRBD1 or TRBD2 (5 bases each). Germline V CDR1 and CDR2: KGHSH, LQKENI. CDR3 length: 15 amino acids. Trimming removed 3 bases from V and 4 bases from J, with 13 bases in between. The CDR3 DNA is TGTGCCAGCTCACCCGGGGACGGAGGATACAATGAGCAGTTCTTC. Protein sequence: CASSPGDGGYNEQFF. The full variable domain, in which reference TRBV18 and TRBJ2-1 provide the parts outside the CDR3, is NAGVMQNPRHLVRRRGQEARLRCSPMKGHSHVYWYRQLPEEGLKFMVYLQKENIIDESGMPKERFSAEFPKEGPSILRIQQVVRGDSAAYFCASSPGDGGYNEQFFGPGTRLTVL.

This clonotype was counted between two and nine times. The CDR3 nucleotides are TGTGCCAGCAGTGAGGGGGAGACCCAGTACTTC. It translates to CASSEGETQYF. The rearrangement uses TRBV25-1 and TRBJ2-5; D remains ambiguous. CDR1 and CDR2 from the germline V gene are MGHDK and SYGVNS. This CDR3 spans 11 amino acids. V was pared by 3 bases and J by 5 bases, with 4 bases between.

This clonotype was observed a few times. The V and J genes are TRBV7-6 and TRBJ2-3; 9 bases align to TRBD2. The trim removed 3 bases at V and 2 bases at J, leaving 6 bases unmatched. Germline V lookup: CDR1 SGHVS, CDR2 FNYEAQ. CDR3 length: 16 amino acids. The CDR3 DNA is TGTGCCAGCAGCTTGGGTAGCGGGAGAGTCACAGATACGCAGTATTTT. Protein sequence: CASSLGSGRVTDTQYF.

This clonotype was observed many times. The gene calls are TRBV6-1 and TRBJ2-1; 10 positions agree with TRBD1. In germline, CDR1 is MNHNS, CDR2 SASEGT. Trimming removed 4 bases from V and 13 bases from J; junction bases left unmatched: 10. CDR3 length equals 14 residues. This CDR3 is CASSGQGAIETQFF. The CDR3 nucleotides read TGTGCCAGCAGTGGACAGGGGGCGATTGAGACCCAGTTCTTC.

The gene calls are TRBV27 and TRBJ2-5; D is uncertain. The tail of the sequence fits TRBJ2-7 better, so the J call may be wrong. This CDR3 is built from 13 residues. Germline assignment: CDR1 MNHEY and CDR2 SMNVEV (reference sequence). The CDR3 DNA sequence: TGTGCCAGCAGAAACAAGACCTGCTACGAGCAGTACTTC. It encodes CASRNKTCYEQYF.

The genes are TRBV12-3 or TRBV12-4 and TRBJ2-1, with 8 bases lining up with TRBD1. CDR3 length equals 15 residues. V shed 3 bases and J 4 bases; nucleotides not matched to a gene: 5. The CDR3 region is CASSFVDRVYNEQFF. For the CDR3, the DNA is TGTGCCAGCAGTTTTGTGGACAGGGTTTACAATGAGCAGTTCTTC.

Only one count was recorded for this clonotype. Likely a read error: the CDR3 ends without its conserved phenylalanine or tryptophan. The limits of the CDR3 on the DNA are not certain, so only TCRdb's listed CDR3 is given. This rearrangement joins TRBV6-2 or TRBV6-3 to TRBJ2-1; TRBD1 was called by the table and not checked on the DNA. CDR1 is MNHEY, CDR2 SVGEGT, per germline. The CDR3 is 14 amino acids long, termini counted. The CDR3 loop reads CASTEFRESYTFGS.

The chain is built from TRBV10-3 and TRBJ2-7, with 7 bases that match TRBD1. Judging by the DNA end, TRBJ2-5 fits better; the J call may be wrong. The CDR3 loop spans 14 amino acids. Germline CDR1 ENHRY, CDR2 SYGVKD. For the CDR3, the DNA is TGTGCCATCAGCGAGGGTGAGGGGGCAGAGACCCAGTACTTC. Translating it yields CAISEGEGAETQYF.